The 30 T cell receptor beta chains below were found in one sample sequenced in a study of control samples from healthy donors and cancer patients. Data came from immunoSEQ multiplex PCR; TCRdb stores just in-frame clones and leaves some out. Among 140,000 or so clones listed, approximately 92% were seen once. Sequences were obtained from blood. Every receptor here comes from a man younger than 40 in good health.

V is TRBV19 and J is TRBJ1-5, with D unclear. The ends were cut back, 3 bases at V and 0 bases at J, with 9 bases in the middle. The CDR3 spans 15 residues. Per germline, CDR1 LNHDA and CDR2 SQIVND (reference sequence). Here the CDR3 reads CASSIGPGSNQPQHF. The CDR3 DNA is TGTGCCAGTAGTATTGGGCCGGGTAGCAATCAGCCCCAGCATTTT.

The V call is TRBV11-3, the J call TRBJ1-4; no firm D call. Trimming stripped 8 bases from V and 5 bases from J, with 12 bases between. Germline CDR1 reads SGHNT; CDR2 reads YENEEA. CDR3 length: 13 amino acids. CDR3 nucleotides: TGTGCCAGCGGAAGGGATAGGAATGAAAAACTGTTTTTT. Protein sequence: CASGRDRNEKLFF.

This clone was detected only once. This chain uses TRBV7-8 with TRBJ1-2; 12 positions agree with TRBD1. The V gene end was trimmed by 7 bases and the J gene end by 4 bases; junction bases not matched to a gene: 13. Germline V gene sequence: CDR1 SGHVS, CDR2 FQNEAQ. The CDR3 runs 17 residues. This CDR3 reads CASTPSGTGGAGYGYTF. DNA for the CDR3: TGTGCCAGCACCCCATCCGGGACAGGGGGCGCAGGCTATGGCTACACCTTC.

The CDR3 protein is CASSFVGGNSPLHF. Written as DNA, the CDR3 is TGTGCCAGCAGTTTTGTGGGGGGTAATTCACCCCTCCACTTT. The chain uses TRBV28 and TRBJ1-6; a possible D gene is TRBD1 (5 bases). CDR1 is MDHEN and CDR2 is SYDVKM in the germline V gene. This CDR3 region has 14 residues. Deletions cut 3 bases from V and 6 bases from J, with 9 bases between.

The chain recombines TRBV28 with TRBJ2-6; maybe TRBD2 (6 bases). Germline values: CDR1 MDHEN, CDR2 SYDVKM. V was clipped by 6 bases and J by 0 bases, with 9 bases between them. The CDR3 covers 15 residues. DNA for the CDR3: TGTGCCAGCAGATTGGGGGGCTCTGGGGCCAACGTCCTGACTTTC. It codes for CASRLGGSGANVLTF.

The chain has TRBV5-1 and TRBJ1-4, with 9 bases matching TRBD1. V gave up 5 bases and J gave up 7 bases; unmatched junction bases: 6. Per germline, CDR1 SGHRS and CDR2 YFSETQ. The CDR3 contains 14 residues. CDR3 protein: CASRSGQGFEKLFF. Written as DNA, the CDR3 is TGCGCCAGCAGATCGGGACAGGGCTTTGAAAAACTGTTTTTT.

V usage is TRBV18 and J usage is TRBJ2-2; 8 bases map to TRBD1. The CDR3 length is 17 residues. Looked up from germline, CDR1 is KGHSH and CDR2 is LQKENI. J gave up 4 bases and V 3 bases, and 10 bases lay outside the gene matches. CDR3 DNA: TGTGCCAGCTCACCCCTACAGGGGGACGTCGCCACCGGGGAGCTGTTTTTT. Translated, it gives CASSPLQGDVATGELFF.

In this sample, this clone turned up a few times. The chain has TRBV3-1 (or the pseudogene TRBV3-2) and TRBJ2-7; D is perhaps TRBD1 (6 bases). Germline values: CDR1 LGHDT, CDR2 YNNKEL (reference sequence). V was pared by 4 bases and J by 6 bases, with 13 bases between. CDR3 size: 13 residues. CDR3 loop: CASSRNGGLEQYF. The CDR3 coding sequence is TGTGCCAGCAGCCGAAATGGGGGCCTCGAGCAGTACTTC.

This sequence joins TRBV29-1 and TRBJ1-1; D call uncertain. V lost 5 bases and J 0 bases, leaving 13 bases between the germline ends. Germline V gene lookup returns CDR1 SQVTM and CDR2 ANQGSEA. CDR3 length: 14 residues. CDR3 DNA: TGCAGCGTTTATAGTCCTCCTTTGAACACTGAAGCTTTCTTT. It specifies CSVYSPPLNTEAFF.

The V and J genes are TRBV25-1 and TRBJ2-7; D unresolved. Germline V lookup: CDR1 MGHDK, CDR2 SYGVNS. The CDR3 is 13 residues long. V lost 3 bases and J lost 3, with 9 bases in between. The CDR3 sequence is CASSDGTFYEQYF. Written as DNA, the CDR3 is TGTGCCAGCAGTGATGGTACTTTCTACGAGCAGTACTTC.

This chain joins TRBV27 and TRBJ2-1; 12 bases are a match to TRBD2. The length of the CDR3 is 16 residues. The germline CDR1 and CDR2 sequences are MNHEY and SMNVEV (reference sequence). J gave up 6 bases and V 5 bases, and 8 bases lay outside the gene matches. The chain's CDR3 is CASSKLLAGGGNEQFF. Written as DNA, the CDR3 is TGTGCCAGCAGTAAATTACTAGCGGGGGGAGGCAATGAGCAGTTCTTC.

The rearrangement links TRBV6-5 to TRBJ1-1, with D possibly being TRBD1 (6 bases). CDR1 MNHEY and CDR2 SVGAGI come from the germline V gene. CDR3 length: 15 residues. Trimming took 0 bases from V and 0 from J, leaving 8 bases between them. The CDR3: CASSYSDSMNTEAFF. CDR3 coding DNA: TGTGCCAGCAGTTACTCGGACAGCATGAACACTGAAGCTTTCTTT.

The rearrangement joins TRBV7-9 to TRBJ1-4, with 8 nucleotides matching TRBD1. In germline, CDR1 is SEHNR, CDR2 FQNEAQ (reference sequence). Trimming removed 5 bases from V and 3 bases from J; junction bases left unmatched: 5. CDR3 length: 15 amino acids. The CDR3 DNA reads as TGTGCCAGCAGCAACCCCAGGGGGCCTAATGAAAAACTGTTTTTT. Encoded protein: CASSNPRGPNEKLFF.

The CDR3 sequence is CASSVPGQGDNEQFF. In DNA, the CDR3 is TGTGCCAGCAGCGTACCTGGACAGGGGGACAATGAGCAGTTCTTC. The chain uses TRBV9 and TRBJ2-1, with TRBD1 matching over 10 bases. The CDR3 consists of 15 residues. CDR1 is SGDLS and CDR2 is YYNGEE in the germline V gene. V was clipped by 1 base and J by 5 bases; unmatched bases: 3.

This chain connects TRBV27 to TRBJ2-7; 7 bases agree with TRBD1. CDR3 size: 12 residues. CDR1 is MNHEY and CDR2 is SMNVEV in the germline V gene (reference sequence). With V trimmed by 6 bases and J by 4 bases, 3 bases remained unmatched. The CDR3 DNA follows: TGTGCCAGCAGAAGGGACAGATACGAGCAGTACTTC. Protein sequence: CASRRDRYEQYF.

This clone appeared a few times. The rearrangement uses TRBV29-1 and TRBJ2-1, with no clear D. The CDR3 spans 14 residues. Germline V gene lookup returns CDR1 SQVTM and CDR2 ANQGSEA. The V end was cut by 1 base, the J end by 0 bases, with 7 bases between. This chain's CDR3 is CSVEGPTSYNEQFF. As DNA, the CDR3 is TGCAGCGTTGAAGGGCCCACCTCCTACAATGAGCAGTTCTTC.

V and J are TRBV5-4 and TRBJ2-7; tentatively, D is TRBD2 (6 bases). CDR1 is SGHNT, CDR2 YYREEE, per germline (reference sequence). V was trimmed by 5 bases and J by 2 bases, leaving 11 bases between them. This CDR3 comprises 13 residues. This chain's CDR3 is CASSWRGTYEQYF. In DNA, the CDR3 is TGTGCCAGCAGTTGGCGGGGCACCTACGAGCAGTACTTC.

The chain employs TRBV9 and TRBJ2-7; 7 bases fit TRBD1. CDR1 and CDR2 (germline): SGDLS, YYNGEE. CDR3 length equals 14 residues. V trimming: 3 bases; J trimming: 3 bases; junction bases outside the gene matches: 6. The CDR3 sequence is CASSETGVDYEQYF. CDR3 sequence (DNA): TGTGCCAGCAGCGAAACAGGGGTAGACTACGAGCAGTACTTC. The full variable domain, rest sourced from reference TRBV9 and TRBJ2-7, is DSGVTQTPKHLITATGQRVTLRCSPRSGDLSVYWYQQSLDQGLQFLIQYYNGEERAKGNILERFSAQQFPDLHSELNLSSLELGDSALYFCASSETGVDYEQYFGPGTRLTVT.

The rearrangement joins TRBV9 to TRBJ2-1; 9 nucleotides agree with TRBD2. The germline CDR1 and CDR2 sequences are SGDLS and YYNGEE. The V and J ends lost 0 bases and 6 bases, in that order; junction bases with no gene match: 10. This CDR3 has 17 amino acids. The CDR3 nucleotides read TGTGCCAGCAGCGTAGCTTCAGCGGGGGGCCATCCCAATGAGCAGTTCTTC. This codes for CASSVASAGGHPNEQFF.

J is TRBJ1-5 and V is TRBV28; D is undetermined. The CDR3 sequence is 14 residues long. CDR1 and CDR2 (germline): MDHEN, SYDVKM. With 2 bases removed from V and 3 bases from J, the gap between germline ends came to 8 bases. CDR3 DNA sequence: TGTGCCAGCAGTTTAGGCAGGCCCAATCAGCCCCAGCATTTT. It specifies CASSLGRPNQPQHF.

There are a few counts of this clone. This chain links TRBV2 with TRBJ2-7, with D hard to call. V was pared by 2 bases and J by 4 bases, with 6 bases between. Germline loops: CDR1 SNHLY, CDR2 FYNNEI. The CDR3 is 12 residues long. This CDR3 is CASSETGYEQYF. For the CDR3, the DNA is TGTGCCAGCAGTGAAACTGGTTACGAGCAGTACTTC.

The CDR3 DNA reads as TGTGCCACAAGGGACAACTTTTCGGCTAACTATGGCTACACCTTC. Its translation: CATRDNFSANYGYTF. The chain has TRBV27 and TRBJ1-2; D is perhaps TRBD1 (6 bases). In germline, CDR1 is MNHEY, CDR2 SMNVEV (reference sequence). Trimming pared 10 bases from V and 0 bases from J, leaving 18 bases between. The CDR3 is 15 residues long.

The V and J genes are TRBV19 and TRBJ2-1; maybe TRBD2 (6 bases). The CDR3 is 16 residues long. CDR1 is LNHDA and CDR2 is SQIVND in the germline V gene (reference sequence). V was pared by 5 bases and J by 6 bases, with 20 bases between. The DNA for the CDR3 is TGTGCCAGTAGTTTGGCGGGGACCCACTACGTCAATGAGCAGTTCTTC. Its translation is CASSLAGTHYVNEQFF.

CDR3 DNA sequence: TGTGCCAGCAGCCAAGATCAAACGGGGGGCGCCGATTCACCCCTCCACTTT. Protein product: CASSQDQTGGADSPLHF. The J gene is TRBJ1-6, the V gene TRBV3-1 (or the pseudogene TRBV3-2), with D perhaps matching TRBD1 (6 bases). CDR1 and CDR2 from the germline V gene are LGHDT and YNNKEL (reference sequence). This CDR3 has 17 residues. Trimming stripped 0 bases from V and 8 bases from J, with 17 bases between.

V and J are TRBV19 and TRBJ1-5; 10 nucleotides match TRBD1. Germline CDR1 is LNHDA and CDR2 is SQIVND (reference sequence). CDR3 length equals 17 residues. The V and J ends lost 3 bases and 2 bases, in that order; junction bases with no gene match: 7. The CDR3 is CASSIRTGGARNQPQHF. DNA of the CDR3: TGTGCCAGTAGTATTAGGACAGGGGGGGCTCGCAATCAGCCCCAGCATTTT.

This chain joins TRBV2 and TRBJ1-4; 9 nucleotides align to TRBD1. Trimming removed 7 bases from V and 5 bases from J; junction bases left unmatched: 5. The CDR3 sequence is 14 residues long. Germline CDR1 SNHLY, CDR2 FYNNEI. The CDR3 DNA sequence: TGTGCCAGCATCTACAGGGGGCAAAATGAAAAACTGTTTTTT. Amino acids: CASIYRGQNEKLFF.

The chain has TRBV21-1 and TRBJ2-3; the D call TRBD1 from the table was never checked on the DNA. TRBV21-1 is marked as a pseudogene. The CDR3 extends over 15 amino acids. In nucleotides, the CDR3 is TGTGCCAGCAGCAAGGGGACAGGGGAGGATGATACGCAGTATTTT. Translated, it gives CASSKGTGEDDTQYF.

This chain links TRBV29-1 with TRBJ2-2; no firm D call. Germline CDR1 and CDR2: SQVTM and ANQGSEA. The germline V and J ends were trimmed by 5 bases and 0 bases, with 10 bases remaining between them. The CDR3 runs 14 residues. CDR3: CSVPKPANTGELFF. Here the CDR3 DNA reads TGCAGCGTTCCCAAACCGGCGAACACCGGGGAGCTGTTTTTT.

The V call is TRBV9, the J call TRBJ2-3; D unclear. The germline CDR1 and CDR2 sequences are SGDLS and YYNGEE. This CDR3 region has 14 residues. Trimming shortened V by 0 bases and J by 1 base, and 6 bases separated the two germline ends. CDR3 sequence (DNA): TGTGCCAGCAGCGTAGGGTCCGGCACAGATACGCAGTATTTT. Protein sequence: CASSVGSGTDTQYF.

Many counts were recorded for this clone. Additional DNA sequences in this sample encode the identical CDR3. This chain connects TRBV18 to TRBJ1-2, with D possibly matching TRBD1 (6 bases). The CDR3 has 13 amino acids. Germline V gene lookup returns CDR1 KGHSH and CDR2 LQKENI. Trimming took off 6 bases at V and 2 bases at J, with 10 bases between the two ends. In nucleotides, the CDR3 is TGTGCCAGCTCGCCTCAGGGGAACTATGGCTACACCTTC. It codes for CASSPQGNYGYTF.